The 21 T cell receptor beta chains given below trace back to one sample, sequenced in a study of beta chain features in type 1 diabetes. Expressed TCRB transcripts were sequenced, since all the RNA that had been isolated was reverse transcribed. The method was immunoSEQ multiplex PCR; TCRdb's version includes in-frame clones alone and lacks a portion of them. The sample lists approximately 84,000 clones; roughly 34% were seen once. Specimen: stem cell memory CD4+ T cells from blood. Receptors were obtained from a young woman in good health.

The chain joins TRBV29-1 to TRBJ1-1; D gene ambiguous. V lost 7 bases, J lost 7 bases, and 16 bases lay in between. Germline lookup yields CDR1 SQVTM and CDR2 ANQGSEA. CDR3 size: 12 residues. Here the CDR3 DNA reads TGCAGCGAAACCCCTCCGGGAGGTGAAGCTTTCTTT. Protein sequence: CSETPPGGEAFF.

This clone was picked up many times. This chain uses TRBV7-2 with TRBJ2-3; 8 positions agree with TRBD2. Germline V gene data show CDR1 as SGHTA and CDR2 as FQGNSA. Trimming took 2 bases from V and 0 from J; bases not matched to a gene: 1. This CDR3 region has 15 residues. Here the CDR3 reads CASSLQRGSTDTQYF. The CDR3 DNA reads as TGTGCCAGCAGCTTACAGCGGGGGAGCACAGATACGCAGTATTTT.

This chain uses TRBV5-1 with TRBJ1-1; weak D call: TRBD1 (5 bases). From germline, CDR1 is SGHRS and CDR2 YFSETQ. This CDR3 spans 16 amino acids. V was trimmed by 1 base and J by 1 base, leaving 14 bases between them. In nucleotides, the CDR3 is TGCGCCAGCAGCTTGTTTGGTACGACAGCGAACACTGAAGCTTTCTTT. Its protein is CASSLFGTTANTEAFF.

This clone appeared a few times. The genes are TRBV5-6 and TRBJ1-1, with D perhaps matching TRBD1 (5 bases). CDR1 and CDR2 from the germline V gene are SGHDT and YYEEEE. V was clipped by 1 base and J by 1 base, with 8 bases between them. The CDR3 covers 14 residues. Written as DNA, the CDR3 is TGTGCCAGCAGCTTGCGGGGGACGAACACTGAAGCTTTCTTT. This translates into CASSLRGTNTEAFF. The variable domain in full, completed from reference TRBV5-6 and TRBJ1-1, reads DAGVTQSPTHLIKTRGQQVTLRCSPKSGHDTVSWYQQALGQGPQFIFQYYEEEERQRGNFPDRFSGHQFPNYSSELNVNALLLGDSALYLCASSLRGTNTEAFFGQGTRLTVV.

The CDR3 bases are TGTGCCAGCAGCCCCCGTCAGGGGAGCGAAGCTTTCTTT. This encodes CASSPRQGSEAFF. The chain couples TRBV7-8 to TRBJ1-1, with D tentatively TRBD1 (6 bases). The CDR3 loop spans 13 amino acids. CDR1 is SGHVS, CDR2 FQNEAQ, per germline. V lost 5 bases and J 8 bases, leaving 15 bases between the germline ends.

V gene TRBV12-5 combines with J gene TRBJ1-1, with TRBD1 as a possible D gene (6 bases). Trimming left V 0 bases short and J 4 bases short, with 15 bases between. The CDR3 length is 16 residues. Germline V gene data show CDR1 as LGHNT and CDR2 as FRNRAP. CDR3 amino acids: CASGLVLRGGGTEAFF. The CDR3, as DNA: TGTGCTAGTGGTTTGGTATTAAGGGGAGGGGGCACTGAAGCTTTCTTT. The variable domain in full, completed from reference TRBV12-5 and TRBJ1-1, reads DARVTQTPRHKVTEMGQEVTMRCQPILGHNTVFWYRQTMMQGLELLAYFRNRAPLDDSGMPKDRFSAEMPDATLATLKIQPSEPRDSAVYFCASGLVLRGGGTEAFFGQGTRLTVV.

V and J are TRBV5-8 and TRBJ2-1; 11 bases map to TRBD2. The CDR3 consists of 16 residues. The V gene end was trimmed by 3 bases and the J gene end by 2 bases; junction bases not matched to a gene: 4. From germline, CDR1 is SGHTS and CDR2 YDEGEE. The CDR3 nucleotides are TGTGCCAGCAGCTGGGGGACTAGCGGCCCCTACAATGAGCAGTTCTTC. The encoded protein is CASSWGTSGPYNEQFF.

This clone was recorded a few times. The gene calls are TRBV4-1 and TRBJ2-7; D is possibly TRBD2 (6 bases). Deletions cut 1 base from V and 2 bases from J, with 12 bases between. The germline gives CDR1 MGHRA, CDR2 YSYEKL. This CDR3 is built from 15 residues. CDR3 sequence reads: CASSQGNSGAYEQYF. CDR3 DNA sequence: TGCGCCAGCAGCCAAGGAAATAGCGGAGCCTACGAGCAGTACTTC.

The gene calls are TRBV9 and TRBJ2-7; TRBD2 aligns across 10 bases. Germline V gene sequence: CDR1 SGDLS, CDR2 YYNGEE. The CDR3 sequence is 15 residues long. Trimming took 2 bases from V and 2 from J; bases not matched to a gene: 4. The CDR3 DNA sequence: TGTGCCAGCAGCGTGGGGACTAGCGCGGCCTACGAGCAGTACTTC. This sequence encodes CASSVGTSAAYEQYF. The full variable domain, completed using reference TRBV9 and TRBJ2-7, is DSGVTQTPKHLITATGQRVTLRCSPRSGDLSVYWYQQSLDQGLQFLIQYYNGEERAKGNILERFSAQQFPDLHSELNLSSLELGDSALYFCASSVGTSAAYEQYFGPGTRLTVT.

This clone showed up just a few times. Other nucleotide sequences from this sample produce the same CDR3. DNA of the CDR3: TGTGCCAGCTCACCAGGCGGGAATCAGCCCCAGCATTTT. Its protein product is CASSPGGNQPQHF. The chain employs TRBV18 and TRBJ1-5; D not resolved. Germline V CDR1 and CDR2: KGHSH, LQKENI. Trimming shortened V by 2 bases and J by 4 bases, and 6 bases separated the two germline ends. The CDR3 length is 13 residues.

The rearrangement links TRBV6-5 to TRBJ2-5; TRBD1 aligns across 10 bases. The DNA end is more similar to TRBJ2-7, so the J call may be wrong. The CDR3 is made up of 15 amino acids. CDR1 and CDR2 from the germline V gene are MNHEY and SVGAGI. The CDR3, as DNA: TGTGCCAGCAGTTCCGACAGGGGGCAAGTCCACGAGCAGTACTTC. This codes for CASSSDRGQVHEQYF.

This clone was counted between two and nine times. The chain employs TRBV11-2 and TRBJ1-1, with TRBD1 identical over 7 bases. The CDR3 totals 16 residues. Trimming took 1 base from V and 1 from J; bases not matched to a gene: 6. In germline, CDR1 is SGHAT, CDR2 FQNNGV. The CDR3 region has the DNA TGTGCCAGCAGCTTAGGGCTCAACAGGGGGAACACTGAAGCTTTCTTT. It specifies CASSLGLNRGNTEAFF.

The genes are TRBV30 and TRBJ2-3; no clear D. V was cut by 5 bases and J by 2 bases, with 8 bases left in between. The CDR3 is 12 amino acids. Germline V gene lookup returns CDR1 GTSNPN and CDR2 SVGIG (reference sequence). Here the CDR3 DNA reads TGTGCCTGGCTAGGATACACAGATACGCAGTATTTT. This sequence encodes CAWLGYTDTQYF.

The table lists this clone with many counts. This chain uses TRBV27 with TRBJ1-2; D call uncertain. Trimming pared 11 bases from V and 8 bases from J, leaving 12 bases between. CDR3 length: 10 residues. Germline assignment: CDR1 MNHEY and CDR2 SMNVEV (reference sequence). The CDR3 here is CASPKPGYTF. In DNA form, the CDR3 reads TGTGCCTCCCCCAAGCCGGGCTACACCTTC.

This clone was seen only a few times. The chain couples TRBV30 to TRBJ2-3, with TRBD1 as a possible D gene (6 bases). This CDR3 comprises 13 residues. Trimming shortened V by 4 bases and J by 6 bases, and 14 bases separated the two germline ends. Germline lookup yields CDR1 GTSNPN and CDR2 SVGIG (reference sequence). This CDR3 is CAWNSGVVDTQYF. CDR3 DNA sequence: TGTGCCTGGAATTCAGGGGTTGTCGATACGCAGTATTTT.

The J gene is TRBJ2-1, the V gene TRBV27; TRBD1 might be the D (6 bases). Looked up from germline, CDR1 is MNHEY and CDR2 is SMNVEV (reference sequence). The CDR3 is 14 amino acids. With 4 bases removed from V and 6 bases from J, the gap between germline ends came to 13 bases. The CDR3 spells CASSSRTVVNEQFF. The DNA of the CDR3 is TGTGCCAGCAGTTCTAGGACAGTGGTCAATGAGCAGTTCTTC.

The rearrangement joins TRBV5-1 to TRBJ2-2; D might be TRBD1 (6 bases). V dropped 4 bases and J dropped 0 bases, with 13 bases sitting between them. CDR3 length: 16 residues. The germline CDR1 and CDR2 sequences are SGHRS and YFSETQ. CDR3 sequence: CASSPGTSSNTGELFF. CDR3 bases: TGCGCCAGCAGCCCGGGGACATCCTCGAACACCGGGGAGCTGTTTTTT.

This clone has a handful of counts. Germline is not matched at one junction end, which may reflect a read error. The rearrangement links TRBV28 to TRBJ1-2; no reliable D call. Germline V gene data show CDR1 as MDHEN and CDR2 as SYDVKM. CDR3 length equals 13 residues. The CDR3 sequence: CASSLSGVALRFF. The CDR3 DNA sequence: TGTGCCAGCAGTTTGTCCGGGGTGGCGCTTAGGTTCTTC.

The rearrangement joins TRBV5-1 to TRBJ1-1; possibly TRBD1 for D (5 bases). In germline, CDR1 is SGHRS, CDR2 YFSETQ. The V end lost 4 bases, the J end lost 1 base, and 11 bases lay between the germline ends. There are 14 residues in the CDR3. The CDR3 spells CASSPGGANTEAFF. CDR3 in DNA: TGCGCCAGCAGCCCTGGTGGGGCGAACACTGAAGCTTTCTTT. Together with reference TRBV5-1 and TRBJ1-1, the CDR3 gives the full variable domain: KAGVTQTPRYLIKTRGQQVTLSCSPISGHRSVSWYQQTPGQGLQFLFEYFSETQRNKGNFPGRFSGRQFSNSRSEMNVSTLELGDSALYLCASSPGGANTEAFFGQGTRLTVV.

The J gene is TRBJ2-2, the V gene TRBV7-9; 9 bases align to TRBD2. Germline-derived CDR1 and CDR2 are SEHNR and FQNEAQ (reference sequence). V dropped 3 bases and J dropped 4; count of bases not matched to a gene: 3. This CDR3 region has 15 residues. The CDR3 region has the DNA TGTGCCAGCAGCTTGCGGGGGGGCCGCACCGGGGAGCTGTTTTTT. It is translated as CASSLRGGRTGELFF.

This clone was counted a few times. This chain joins TRBV23-1 and TRBJ1-2, with D tentatively TRBD1 (5 bases). TRBV23-1 is an ORF; its function is uncertain. This CDR3 has 15 amino acids. The V end was cut by 2 bases, the J end by 5 bases, with 15 bases between. The chain's CDR3 is CASSQQGGAAYGYTF. CDR3 nucleotides: TGCGCCAGCAGTCAACAGGGTGGGGCGGCTTATGGCTACACCTTC.